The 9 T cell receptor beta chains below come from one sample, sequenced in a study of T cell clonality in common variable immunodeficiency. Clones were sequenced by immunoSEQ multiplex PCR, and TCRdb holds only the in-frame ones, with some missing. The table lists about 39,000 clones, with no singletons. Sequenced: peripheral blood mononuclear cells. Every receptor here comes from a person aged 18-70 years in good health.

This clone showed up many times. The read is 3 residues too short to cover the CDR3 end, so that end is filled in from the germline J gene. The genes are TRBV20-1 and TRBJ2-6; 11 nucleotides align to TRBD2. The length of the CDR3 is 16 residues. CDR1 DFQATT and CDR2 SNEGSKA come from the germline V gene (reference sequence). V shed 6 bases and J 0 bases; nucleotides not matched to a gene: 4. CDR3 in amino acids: CSALAGGNSGANVLTF. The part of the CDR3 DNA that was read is TGCAGTGCCCTAGCGGGAGGAAACTCTGGGGCCAACGTC.

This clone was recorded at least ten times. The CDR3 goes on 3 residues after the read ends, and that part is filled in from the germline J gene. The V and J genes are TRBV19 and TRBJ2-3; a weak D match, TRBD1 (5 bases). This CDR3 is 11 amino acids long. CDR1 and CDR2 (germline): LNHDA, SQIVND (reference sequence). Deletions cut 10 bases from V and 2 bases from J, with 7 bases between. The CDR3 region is CATGATDTQYF. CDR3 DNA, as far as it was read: TGTGCCACTGGGGCCACAGATACG.

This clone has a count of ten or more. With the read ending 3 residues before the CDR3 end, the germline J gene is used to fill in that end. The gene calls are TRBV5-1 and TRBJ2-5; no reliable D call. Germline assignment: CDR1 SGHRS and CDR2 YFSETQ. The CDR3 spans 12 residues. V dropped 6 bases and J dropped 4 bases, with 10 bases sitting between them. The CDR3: CASISTGETQYF. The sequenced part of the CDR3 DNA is TGCGCCAGCATAAGTACCGGAGAGACC. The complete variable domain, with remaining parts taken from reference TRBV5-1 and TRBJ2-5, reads KAGVTQTPRYLIKTRGQQVTLSCSPISGHRSVSWYQQTPGQGLQFLFEYFSETQRNKGNFPGRFSGRQFSNSRSEMNVSTLELGDSALYLCASISTGETQYFGPGTRLLVL.

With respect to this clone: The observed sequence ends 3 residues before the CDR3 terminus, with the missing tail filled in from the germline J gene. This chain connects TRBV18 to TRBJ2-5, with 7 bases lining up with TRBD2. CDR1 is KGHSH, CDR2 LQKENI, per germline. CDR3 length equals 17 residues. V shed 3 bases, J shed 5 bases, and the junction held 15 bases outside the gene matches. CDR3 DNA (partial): TGTGCCAGCTCACCCGGAGACGGGACTATATGGCCGGAGACC. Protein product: CASSPGDGTIWPET. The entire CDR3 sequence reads CASSPGDGTIWPETQYF.

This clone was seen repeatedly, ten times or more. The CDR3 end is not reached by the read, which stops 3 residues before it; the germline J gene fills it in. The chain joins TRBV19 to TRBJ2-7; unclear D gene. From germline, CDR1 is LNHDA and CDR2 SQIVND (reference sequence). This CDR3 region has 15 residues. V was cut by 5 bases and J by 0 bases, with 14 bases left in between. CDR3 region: CASSRRVSRSYEQYF. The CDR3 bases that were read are TGTGCCAGTAGTCGCCGGGTGAGTCGCTCCTACGAG. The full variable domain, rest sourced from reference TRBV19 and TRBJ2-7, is DGGITQSPKYLFRKEGQNVTLSCEQNLNHDAMYWYRQDPGQGLRLIYYSQIVNDFQKGDIAEGYSVSREKKESFPLTVTSAQKNPTAFYLCASSRRVSRSYEQYFGPGTRLTVT.

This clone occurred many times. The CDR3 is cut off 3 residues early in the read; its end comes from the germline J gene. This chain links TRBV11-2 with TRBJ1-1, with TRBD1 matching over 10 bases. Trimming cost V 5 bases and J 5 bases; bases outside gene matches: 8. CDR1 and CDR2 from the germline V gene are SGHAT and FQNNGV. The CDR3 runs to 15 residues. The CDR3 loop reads CASSVTDRGLTEAFF. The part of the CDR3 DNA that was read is TGTGCCAGCAGCGTAACAGACAGGGGGCTTACTGAA.

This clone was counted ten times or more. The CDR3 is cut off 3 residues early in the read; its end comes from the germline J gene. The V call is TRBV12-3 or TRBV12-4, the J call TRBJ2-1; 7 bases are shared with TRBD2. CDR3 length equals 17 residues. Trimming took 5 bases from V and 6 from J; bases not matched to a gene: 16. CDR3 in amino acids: CASSTSPASAGANEQFF. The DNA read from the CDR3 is TGTGCCAGCAGTACCAGCCCCGCATCGGCGGGAGCCAATGAG.

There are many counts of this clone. The CDR3 bases that were read are TGTGCCAGCAGCCGACTAGCGGGAAAGTTTTTGGAGACC. It is translated as CASSRLAGKFLET. From start to end, the CDR3 is CASSRLAGKFLETQYF. This chain connects TRBV14 to TRBJ2-5; 11 bases map to TRBD2. The CDR3 end falls 3 residues outside the read, so it is completed with the germline J gene. Germline V gene data show CDR1 as SGHDN and CDR2 as FVKESK. The CDR3 covers 16 residues. The J segment lost 5 bases and the V segment lost 4 bases, leaving 9 bases of the junction unmatched.

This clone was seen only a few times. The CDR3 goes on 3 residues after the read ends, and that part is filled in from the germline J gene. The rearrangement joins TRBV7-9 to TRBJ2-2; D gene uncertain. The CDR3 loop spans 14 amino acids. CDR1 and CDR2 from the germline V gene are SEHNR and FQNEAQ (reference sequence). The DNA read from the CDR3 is TGTGCCAGCGAACAGATCGGAAGTAATGAAAAG. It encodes CASEQIGSNEK. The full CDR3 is CASEQIGSNEKLFF.